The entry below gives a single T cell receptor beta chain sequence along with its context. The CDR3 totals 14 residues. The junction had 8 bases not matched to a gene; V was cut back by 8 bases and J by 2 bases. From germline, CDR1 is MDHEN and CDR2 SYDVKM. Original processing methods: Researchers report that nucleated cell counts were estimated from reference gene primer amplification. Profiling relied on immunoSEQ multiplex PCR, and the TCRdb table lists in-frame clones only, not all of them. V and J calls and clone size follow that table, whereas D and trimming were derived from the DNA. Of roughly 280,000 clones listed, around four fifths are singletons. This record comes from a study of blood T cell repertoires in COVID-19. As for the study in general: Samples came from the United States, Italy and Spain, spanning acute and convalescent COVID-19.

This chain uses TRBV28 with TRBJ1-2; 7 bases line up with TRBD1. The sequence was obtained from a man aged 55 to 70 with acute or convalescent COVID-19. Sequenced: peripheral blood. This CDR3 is CASRRQGTNYGYTF. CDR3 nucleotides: TGTGCCAGCCGAAGACAGGGAACGAACTATGGCTACACCTTC.